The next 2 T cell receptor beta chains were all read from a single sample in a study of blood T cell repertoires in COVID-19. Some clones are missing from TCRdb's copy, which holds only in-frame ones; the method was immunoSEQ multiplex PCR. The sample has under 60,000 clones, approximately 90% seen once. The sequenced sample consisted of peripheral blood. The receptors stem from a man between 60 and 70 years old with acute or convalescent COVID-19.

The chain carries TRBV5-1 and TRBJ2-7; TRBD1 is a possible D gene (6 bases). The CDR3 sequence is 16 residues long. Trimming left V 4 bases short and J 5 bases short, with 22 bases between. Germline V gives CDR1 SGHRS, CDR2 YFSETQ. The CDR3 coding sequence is TGCGCCAGCAGCGGGGGTGGTACAGGGATTATCCACGAGCAGTACTTC. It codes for CASSGGGTGIIHEQYF.

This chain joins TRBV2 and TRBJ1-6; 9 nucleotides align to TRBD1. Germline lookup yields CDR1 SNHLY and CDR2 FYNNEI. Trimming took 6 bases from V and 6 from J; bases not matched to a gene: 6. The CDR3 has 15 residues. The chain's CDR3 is CASRGTGMSNSPLHF. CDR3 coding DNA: TGTGCCAGCAGGGGGACAGGGATGAGTAATTCACCCCTCCACTTT.